The 15 T cell receptor beta chains below come from one sample, sequenced in a study of high-grade serous ovarian cancer treatment subgroups. Some clones are missing from TCRdb's copy, which holds only in-frame ones; the method was immunoSEQ multiplex PCR. The sample includes nearly 15,000 clones, less than 90% seen only once; the top ten take approximately 6.3%. The tumor samples were collected prior to definitive surgery or chemotherapy. Sequenced material: tumor tissue. The source of these receptors is a human donor with high-grade serous ovarian cancer.

This clone has a handful of counts. The chain couples TRBV18 to TRBJ1-5, with TRBD1 identical over 9 bases. Germline V gene lookup returns CDR1 KGHSH and CDR2 LQKENI. This CDR3 is built from 16 residues. J was trimmed by 5 bases and V by 3 bases; bases with no gene match: 8. CDR3 nucleotide sequence: TGTGCCAGCTCACCGCCTCCGGGACAGGGACATCAGCCCCAGCATTTT. Protein product: CASSPPPGQGHQPQHF.

The J gene is TRBJ2-5, the V gene TRBV4-3; 7 bases match TRBD1. CDR3 length: 15 residues. Germline V gene sequence: CDR1 LGHNA, CDR2 YSLEER. V lost 2 bases, J lost 4 bases, and 7 bases stayed unmatched. The CDR3 nucleotides are TGCGCCAGCAGCCAATCCGGGGACAGAGGAGAGACCCAGTACTTC. It codes for CASSQSGDRGETQYF.

V is TRBV5-3 and J is TRBJ1-2; perhaps TRBD1 as D (5 bases). TRBV5-3 is an open reading frame, and its role is uncertain. V lost 0 bases to trimming and J lost 3 bases, with 18 bases between them. The CDR3 length is 17 residues. CDR3 sequence reads: CARSLEARVIPHYGYTF. The CDR3 coding sequence is TGTGCCAGAAGCTTGGAGGCCAGGGTTATCCCCCACTATGGCTACACCTTC.

The chain couples TRBV11-1 to TRBJ2-7; D may be TRBD2 (6 bases). V gave up 2 bases and J gave up 3 bases, with 23 bases separating them. This CDR3 is 18 amino acids long. CDR1 is SGHAT, CDR2 FQDESV, per germline (reference sequence). In DNA form, the CDR3 reads TGTGCCAGCAGCTTATGCCCTCACGACCCGGGGGAAAACTACGAGCAGTACTTC. Encoded protein: CASSLCPHDPGENYEQYF.

The chain links TRBV5-1 to TRBJ2-1, with D perhaps TRBD2 (5 bases). CDR3 length: 15 amino acids. V was cut by 5 bases and J by 2 bases, with 14 bases left in between. Germline assignment: CDR1 SGHRS and CDR2 YFSETQ. The DNA of the CDR3 is TGCGCCAGCAGTTTAAGCGGACCGACCTACAATGAGCAGTTCTTC. Its protein is CASSLSGPTYNEQFF.

The gene calls are TRBV7-2 and TRBJ2-4; TRBD1 matches at 11 bases. CDR1 is SGHTA and CDR2 is FQGNSA in the germline V gene. The CDR3 totals 14 residues. J gave up 7 bases and V 5 bases, and 4 bases lay outside the gene matches. The CDR3 nucleotides read TGTGCCAGCAGCGCCGGGACAGGGGGGAACATTCAGTACTTC. It translates to CASSAGTGGNIQYF.

This chain connects TRBV28 to TRBJ1-5, with TRBD1 matching 8 bases. This CDR3 spans 16 amino acids. The germline gives CDR1 MDHEN, CDR2 SYDVKM. Trimming removed 2 bases from V and 7 bases from J; junction bases left unmatched: 10. CDR3 in amino acids: CASSLTHGQGRQPQHF. As DNA, the CDR3 is TGTGCCAGCAGTTTAACCCATGGACAGGGCCGGCAGCCCCAGCATTTT.

This clone was seen a few times. The V and J genes are TRBV2 and TRBJ1-2; weak D call: TRBD1 (6 bases). Germline CDR1 is SNHLY and CDR2 is FYNNEI. V was cut by 3 bases and J by 2 bases, with 13 bases left in between. The CDR3 spans 15 residues. In DNA form, the CDR3 reads TGTGCCAGCAGTGAGAGCCGGGACAAGAACTATGGCTACACCTTC. This codes for CASSESRDKNYGYTF.

The chain recombines TRBV9 with TRBJ2-1; TRBD2 is a possible D gene (7 bases). Germline CDR1 SGDLS, CDR2 YYNGEE. V was cut by 1 base and J by 1 base, with 12 bases left in between. This CDR3 has 16 residues. DNA of the CDR3: TGTGCCAGCAGCGTATTTGAGGGGGGGTCCTACAATGAGCAGTTCTTC. The encoded protein is CASSVFEGGSYNEQFF.

This rearrangement joins TRBV18 to TRBJ2-1, with D possibly being TRBD2 (6 bases). Germline-derived CDR1 and CDR2 are KGHSH and LQKENI. CDR3 length: 12 amino acids. Trimming took off 4 bases at V and 9 bases at J, with 10 bases between the two ends. CDR3 DNA sequence: TGTGCCAGCTCACTTAGCGGTGGTGAGCAGTTCTTC. Its translation is CASSLSGGEQFF.

The chain employs TRBV7-2 and TRBJ2-3; TRBD1 agrees at 10 bases. The CDR3 loop spans 16 amino acids. Germline-derived CDR1 and CDR2 are SGHTA and FQGNSA. The V and J ends lost 6 bases and 4 bases, in that order; junction bases with no gene match: 10. CDR3 amino acids: CASRGGDRGGADTQYF. The CDR3 bases are TGTGCCAGCAGGGGGGGGGACAGGGGAGGTGCAGATACGCAGTATTTT.

The J gene is TRBJ2-1, the V gene TRBV5-4; D perhaps matches TRBD2 (7 bases). Trimming stripped 4 bases from V and 7 bases from J, with 21 bases between. CDR1 and CDR2 from the germline V gene are SGHNT and YYREEE (reference sequence). This CDR3 contains 16 residues. The CDR3 DNA reads TGTGCCAGCAGCATAGGCGGGGGCGAACCCCGTAATGAGCAGTTCTTC. Translating gives CASSIGGGEPRNEQFF. Combining the CDR3 with reference TRBV5-4 and TRBJ2-1 gives the whole variable domain ETGVTQSPTHLIKTRGQQVTLRCSSQSGHNTVSWYQQALGQGPQFIFQYYREEENGRGNFPPRFSGLQFPNYSSELNVNALELDDSALYLCASSIGGGEPRNEQFFGPGTRLTVL.

This clone was picked up a small number of times. This chain connects TRBV5-1 to TRBJ1-3; no reliable D call. The germline CDR1 and CDR2 sequences are SGHRS and YFSETQ. The CDR3 length is 15 residues. The ends were cut back, 3 bases at V and 4 bases at J, with 14 bases in the middle. This chain's CDR3 is CASSSQPGLGNTIYF. CDR3 nucleotide sequence: TGCGCCAGCAGCTCGCAACCTGGGTTAGGAAACACCATATATTTT.

The chain is built from TRBV4-1 and TRBJ2-1; possible D gene TRBD2, 5 bases. CDR1 and CDR2 (germline): MGHRA, YSYEKL. CDR3 length equals 16 residues. V lost 0 bases, J lost 6 bases, and 15 bases lay in between. CDR3 loop: CASSQDDRTGLNEQFF. The CDR3 DNA is TGCGCCAGCAGCCAAGATGACCGGACTGGCCTCAATGAGCAGTTCTTC.

V is TRBV7-2 and J is TRBJ2-3, with 12 bases matching TRBD2. The CDR3 spans 16 residues. The V gene's germline CDR1 is SGHTA and CDR2 FQGNSA. The trim removed 6 bases at V and 6 bases at J, leaving 10 bases unmatched. The CDR3 region has the DNA TGTGCCAGCAGTGACACTAGCGGGGGGAGAGGGGATACGCAGTATTTT. It yields the protein CASSDTSGGRGDTQYF.